This T cell receptor beta chain was observed in a study of blood T cell repertoires in COVID-19. Study-wide context: Specimens from acute and convalescent COVID-19 originated in the United States, Italy and Spain. PBMCs, B-cell-depleted T cells, or T cells provided the cDNA or gDNA that made up the material.

The germline CDR1 and CDR2 sequences are DFQATT and SNEGSKA (reference sequence). V shed 3 bases, J shed 1 base, and the junction held 1 base outside the gene matches. CDR3 length: 15 amino acids. Only in-frame clones appear in the TCRdb table, and some are missing; sequencing was by immunoSEQ multiplex PCR. The sample shows some 99,000 clones, around 83% of them seen only once. The rearrangement joins TRBV20-1 to TRBJ2-7, with 15 bases that match TRBD2. Input material: peripheral blood. The TCR originated in a woman between 55 and 75 years old in a cohort sampled during active or convalescent COVID-19. For the CDR3, the DNA is TGCAGTGCTAGTGGGACTAGCGGGAGGTCCTACGAGCAGTACTTC. This translates into CSASGTSGRSYEQYF.